Included here is one TCR beta chain sequence, with context. Germline-derived CDR1 and CDR2 are KGHSH and LQKENI. V was shortened by 0 bases and J by 4 bases, with 7 bases between the two germline ends. This CDR3 is built from 14 residues. These data originate in a study of blood T cells in healthy people across ages. Primed by a sample-barcoded 5' primer and a J-beta primer mix, a second PCR proceeded for 7 to 11 cycles. The template-switch adaptor, which had 12 random nucleotides, put a tag on each cDNA molecule. TCRdb analysed the 5' RACE reads with MiXCR anew, one entry per CDR3 protein. Among 1.5 million to 2 million distinct CDR3 sequences listed, 28% were seen once.

The source is a woman in her thirties in good health. Sequencing was carried out using blood. The chain uses TRBV18 and TRBJ2-1, with D possibly TRBD1 on 5 matching bases. CDR3 loop: CASSPPSGYNEQFF. Here the CDR3 DNA reads TGTGCCAGCTCACCACCATCAGGGTACAATGAGCAGTTCTTC.